This T cell receptor beta chain emerged from a study of patients and donors after allogeneic stem cell transplantation. Trimming stripped 3 bases from V and 8 bases from J, with 16 bases between. Per germline, CDR1 SGHVS and CDR2 FQNEAQ. The CDR3 covers 14 residues. TCRdb re-derived calls from the RT-PCR reads in MiXCR, one entry per CDR3 protein. This sample has about 410,000 distinct CDR3 sequences, with 15% to 20% found just once. The TCR sequence derives from a human donor who was either an allogeneic HSCT recipient or a stem cell or donor lymphocyte infusion donor (not recorded which). It is not recorded whose cells these are; they may come from a transplant donor. V gene TRBV7-8 combines with J gene TRBJ1-1; a possible D gene is TRBD1 (5 bases). Sequencing was done on a sample of blood, either unsorted or a sorted T cell fraction (not recorded which). The CDR3 DNA reads as TGTGCCAGCAGCTTTCTGACAGCCCCCTTGGAAGCTTTCTTT. It codes for CASSFLTAPLEAFF.